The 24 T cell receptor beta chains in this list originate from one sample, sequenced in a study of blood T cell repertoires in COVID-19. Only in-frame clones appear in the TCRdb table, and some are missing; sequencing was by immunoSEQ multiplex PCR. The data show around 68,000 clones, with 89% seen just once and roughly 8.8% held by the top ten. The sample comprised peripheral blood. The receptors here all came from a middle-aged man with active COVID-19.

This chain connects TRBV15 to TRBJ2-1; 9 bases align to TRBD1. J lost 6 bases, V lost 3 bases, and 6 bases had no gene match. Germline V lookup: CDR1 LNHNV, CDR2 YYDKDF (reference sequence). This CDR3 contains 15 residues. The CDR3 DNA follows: TGTGCCACCAGCAGCGGACAGGGGTTAAGCAATGAGCAGTTCTTC. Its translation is CATSSGQGLSNEQFF.

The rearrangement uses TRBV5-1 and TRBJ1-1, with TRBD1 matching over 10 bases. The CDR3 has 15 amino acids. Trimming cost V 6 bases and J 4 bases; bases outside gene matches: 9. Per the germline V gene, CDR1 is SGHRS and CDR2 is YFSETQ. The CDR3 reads CASTLAGTGATEAFF. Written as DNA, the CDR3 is TGCGCCAGCACCCTGGCCGGGACAGGGGCCACTGAAGCTTTCTTT.

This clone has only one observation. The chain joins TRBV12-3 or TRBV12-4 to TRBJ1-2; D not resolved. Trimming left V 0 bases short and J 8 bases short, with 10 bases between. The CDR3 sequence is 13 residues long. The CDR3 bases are TGTGCCAGCAGTTTAGCGTCAAAGCCCGGCTACACCTTC. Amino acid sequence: CASSLASKPGYTF.

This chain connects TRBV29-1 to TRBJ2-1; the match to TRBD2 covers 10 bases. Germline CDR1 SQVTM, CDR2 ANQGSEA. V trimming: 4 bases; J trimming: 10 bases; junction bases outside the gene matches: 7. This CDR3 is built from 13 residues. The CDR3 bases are TGCAGCGTTGGTCGGCTAGCGGGAGCCGAGCAGTTCTTC. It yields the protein CSVGRLAGAEQFF.

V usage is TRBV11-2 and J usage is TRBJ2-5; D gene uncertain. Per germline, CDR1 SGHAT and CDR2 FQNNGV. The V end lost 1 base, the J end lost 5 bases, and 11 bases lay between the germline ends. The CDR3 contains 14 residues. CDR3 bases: TGTGCCAGCAGCTTAGTCTCGTTTTCGGAGACCCAGTACTTC. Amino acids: CASSLVSFSETQYF.

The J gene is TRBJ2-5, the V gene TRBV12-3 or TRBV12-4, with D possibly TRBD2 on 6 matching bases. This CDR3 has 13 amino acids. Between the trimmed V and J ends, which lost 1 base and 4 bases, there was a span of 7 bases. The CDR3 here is CASSLGGGETQYF. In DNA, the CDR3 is TGTGCCAGCAGTTTAGGGGGAGGAGAGACCCAGTACTTC.

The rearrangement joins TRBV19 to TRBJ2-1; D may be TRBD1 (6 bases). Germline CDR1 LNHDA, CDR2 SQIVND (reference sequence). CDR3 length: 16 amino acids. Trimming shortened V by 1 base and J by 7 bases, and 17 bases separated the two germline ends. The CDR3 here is CASSIGTGLSSNEQFF. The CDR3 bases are TGTGCCAGTAGTATAGGAACAGGGCTTTCCTCTAATGAGCAGTTCTTC.

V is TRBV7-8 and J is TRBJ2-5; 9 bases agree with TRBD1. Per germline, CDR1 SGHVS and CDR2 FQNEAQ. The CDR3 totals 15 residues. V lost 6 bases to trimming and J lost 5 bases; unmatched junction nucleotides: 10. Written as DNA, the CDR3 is TGTGCCAGCAGATTTGGACAGGGGCTCTGGGAGACCCAGTACTTC. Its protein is CASRFGQGLWETQYF.

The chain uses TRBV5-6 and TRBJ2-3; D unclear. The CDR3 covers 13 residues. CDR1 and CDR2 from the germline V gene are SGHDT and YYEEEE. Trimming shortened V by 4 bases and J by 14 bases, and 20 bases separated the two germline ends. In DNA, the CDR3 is TGTGCCAGCAGCCTTCTTGACTCTGGTGGTTTGTATTTT. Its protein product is CASSLLDSGGLYF.

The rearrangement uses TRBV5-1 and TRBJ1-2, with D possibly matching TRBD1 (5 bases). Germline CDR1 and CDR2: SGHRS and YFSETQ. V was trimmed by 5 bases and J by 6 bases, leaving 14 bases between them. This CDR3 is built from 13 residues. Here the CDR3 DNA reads TGCGCCAGCAGATTCGCAGGGATGGATGGCTACACCTTC. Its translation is CASRFAGMDGYTF.

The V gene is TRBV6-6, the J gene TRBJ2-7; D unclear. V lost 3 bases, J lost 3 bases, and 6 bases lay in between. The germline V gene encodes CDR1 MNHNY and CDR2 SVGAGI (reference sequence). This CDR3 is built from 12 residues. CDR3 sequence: CASSYPLYEQYF. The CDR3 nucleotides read TGTGCCAGCAGTTATCCCCTCTACGAGCAGTACTTC.

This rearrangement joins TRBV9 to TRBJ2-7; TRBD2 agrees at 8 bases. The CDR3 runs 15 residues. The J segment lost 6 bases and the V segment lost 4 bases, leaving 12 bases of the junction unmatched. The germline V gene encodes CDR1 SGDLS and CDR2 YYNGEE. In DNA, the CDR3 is TGTGCCAGCAGCCCGGGGGGGGTTTCCATGCCCGAGCAGTACTTC. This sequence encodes CASSPGGVSMPEQYF.

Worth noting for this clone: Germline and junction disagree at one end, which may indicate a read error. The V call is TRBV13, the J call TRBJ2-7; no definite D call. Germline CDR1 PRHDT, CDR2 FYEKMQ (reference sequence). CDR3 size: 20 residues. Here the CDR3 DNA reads TGTGCCAGCAGCCTAGGACGAGGTACTGGCCGTTGGTCCTCCTCCTACGAGCAGTACTTC. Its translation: CASSLGRGTGRWSSSYEQYF. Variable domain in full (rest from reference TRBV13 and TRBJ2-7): AAGVIQSPRHLIKEKRETATLKCYPIPRHDTVYWYQQGPGQDPQFLISFYEKMQSDKGSIPDRFSAQQFSDYHSELNMSSLELGDSALYFCASSLGRGTGRWSSSYEQYFGPGTRLTVT.

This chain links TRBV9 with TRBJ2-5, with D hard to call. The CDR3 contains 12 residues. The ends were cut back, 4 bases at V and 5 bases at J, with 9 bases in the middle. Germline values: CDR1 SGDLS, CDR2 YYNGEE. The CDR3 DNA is TGTGCCAGCAGCAGAACTCGGGAGACCCAGTACTTC. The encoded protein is CASSRTRETQYF. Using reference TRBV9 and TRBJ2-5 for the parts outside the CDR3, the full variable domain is DSGVTQTPKHLITATGQRVTLRCSPRSGDLSVYWYQQSLDQGLQFLIQYYNGEERAKGNILERFSAQQFPDLHSELNLSSLELGDSALYFCASSRTRETQYFGPGTRLLVL.

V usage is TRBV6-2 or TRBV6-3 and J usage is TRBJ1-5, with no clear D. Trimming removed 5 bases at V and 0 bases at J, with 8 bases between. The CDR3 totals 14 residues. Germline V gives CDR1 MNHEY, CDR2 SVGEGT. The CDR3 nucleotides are TGTGCCAGCAGTACCCGGTATAGCAATCAGCCCCAGCATTTT. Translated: CASSTRYSNQPQHF.

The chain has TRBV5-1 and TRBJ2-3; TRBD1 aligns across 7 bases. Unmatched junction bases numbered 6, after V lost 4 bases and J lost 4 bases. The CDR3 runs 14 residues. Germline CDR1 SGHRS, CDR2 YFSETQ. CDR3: CASSPRTGSDTQYF. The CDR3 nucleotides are TGCGCCAGCAGCCCACGGACAGGCTCAGATACGCAGTATTTT.

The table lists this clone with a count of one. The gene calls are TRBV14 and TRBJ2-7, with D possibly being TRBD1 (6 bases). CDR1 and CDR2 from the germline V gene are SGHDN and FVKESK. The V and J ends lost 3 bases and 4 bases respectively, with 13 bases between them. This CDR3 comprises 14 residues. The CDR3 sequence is CASSQGQGCYEQYF. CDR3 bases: TGTGCCAGCAGCCAGGGTCAGGGGTGTTACGAGCAGTACTTC.

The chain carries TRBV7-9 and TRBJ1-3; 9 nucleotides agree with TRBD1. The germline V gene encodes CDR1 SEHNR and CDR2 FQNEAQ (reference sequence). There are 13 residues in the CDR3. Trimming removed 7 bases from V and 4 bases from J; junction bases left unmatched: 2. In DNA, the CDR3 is TGTGCCAGCACCGGGACAGGGGGAAACACCATATATTTT. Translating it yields CASTGTGGNTIYF.

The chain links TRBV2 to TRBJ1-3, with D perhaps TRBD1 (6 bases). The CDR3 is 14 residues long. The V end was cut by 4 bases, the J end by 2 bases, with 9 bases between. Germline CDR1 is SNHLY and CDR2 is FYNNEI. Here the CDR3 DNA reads TGTGCCAGCAGTGTGGGACAAACTGGAAACACCATATATTTT. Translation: CASSVGQTGNTIYF.

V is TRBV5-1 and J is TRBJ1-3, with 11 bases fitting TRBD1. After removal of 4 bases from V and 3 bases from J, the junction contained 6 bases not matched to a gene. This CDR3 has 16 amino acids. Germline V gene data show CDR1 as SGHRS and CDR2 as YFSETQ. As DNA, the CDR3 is TGCGCCAGCAGCATAGGACAGGGGGCTTTTGGAAACACCATATATTTT. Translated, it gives CASSIGQGAFGNTIYF.

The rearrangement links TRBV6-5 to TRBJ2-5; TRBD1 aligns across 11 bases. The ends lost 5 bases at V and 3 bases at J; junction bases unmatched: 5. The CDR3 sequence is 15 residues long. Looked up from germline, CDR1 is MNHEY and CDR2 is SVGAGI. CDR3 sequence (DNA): TGTGCCAGCAGTCGACCGGGACAGGGGGAAGAGACCCAGTACTTC. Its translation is CASSRPGQGEETQYF.

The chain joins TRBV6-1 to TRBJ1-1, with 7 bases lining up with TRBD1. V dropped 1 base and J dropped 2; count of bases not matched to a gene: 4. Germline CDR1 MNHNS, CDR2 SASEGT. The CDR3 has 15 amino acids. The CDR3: CASSEGQGLNTEAFF. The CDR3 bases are TGTGCCAGCAGTGAAGGACAGGGCCTCAACACTGAAGCTTTCTTT.

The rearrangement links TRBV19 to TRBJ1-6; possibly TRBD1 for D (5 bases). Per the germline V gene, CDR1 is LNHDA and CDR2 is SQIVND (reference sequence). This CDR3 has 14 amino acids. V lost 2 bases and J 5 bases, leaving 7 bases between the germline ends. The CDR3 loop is CASSITGDNSPLHF. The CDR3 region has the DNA TGTGCCAGTAGTATAACGGGGGATAATTCACCCCTCCACTTT.

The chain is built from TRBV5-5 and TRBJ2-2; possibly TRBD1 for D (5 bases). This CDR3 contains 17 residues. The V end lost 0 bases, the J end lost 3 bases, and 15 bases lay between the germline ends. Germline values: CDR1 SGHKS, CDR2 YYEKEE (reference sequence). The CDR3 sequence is CASSLAWWGRDTGELFF. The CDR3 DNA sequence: TGTGCCAGCAGCTTGGCCTGGTGGGGCCGGGACACCGGGGAGCTGTTTTTT.